The 12 T cell receptor beta chains listed next were all sequenced from one sample in a study of Ad26.COV2.S vaccination and SARS-CoV-2 variants (dated by TCRdb to the early 2020s). In the paper's terms, the time point label means: individuals recovered from natural SARS-CoV-2 infection. The protocol used for the library was the immunoSEQ multiplex PCR assay. TCRdb re-hosts the immuneACCESS table, in-frame sequences only. Its copies lack some clones; in the studies checked, an unresolved V gene accounts for under half of them, and the cause for the rest is not known. A total of 97,000 or so clones appear in this sample, roughly 80% of them only once. The ten largest clones add up to around a sixth of the sample. The input for sequencing was peripheral blood, taken after recovery from COVID-19. These receptors all stem from a human donor who had recovered from COVID-19.

The rearrangement links TRBV19 to TRBJ1-1, with D uncertain. With 4 bases removed from V and 3 bases from J, the gap between germline ends came to 9 bases. The germline CDR1 and CDR2 sequences are LNHDA and SQIVND (reference sequence). This CDR3 is built from 13 residues. DNA for the CDR3: TGTGCCAGTAGTAACACGAGGGACACTGAAGCTTTCTTT. Its protein product is CASSNTRDTEAFF.

This chain connects TRBV5-1 to TRBJ2-2, with D possibly being TRBD1 (6 bases). CDR3 length: 15 amino acids. Germline CDR1 and CDR2: SGHRS and YFSETQ. The V gene lost 9 bases and the J gene lost 6 bases, with 21 bases spanning the gap. CDR3 sequence: CATRREFEGAGELFF. The DNA for the CDR3 is TGCGCCACCCGCAGGGAGTTTGAGGGGGCCGGGGAGCTGTTTTTT.

This sequence joins TRBV28 and TRBJ1-5, with D tentatively TRBD1 (5 bases). Germline V gives CDR1 MDHEN, CDR2 SYDVKM. CDR3 length: 15 residues. V lost 3 bases and J 6 bases, leaving 15 bases between the germline ends. CDR3 coding DNA: TGTGCCAGCAGTTTCTTTGGGACCTCCGGTCAGCCCCAGCATTTT. Translating gives CASSFFGTSGQPQHF.

The chain joins TRBV20-1 to TRBJ2-5; TRBD1 matches 8 bases. Trimming at V came to 3 bases and at J to 5 bases, leaving 8 bases not matched to a gene. CDR1 and CDR2 (germline): DFQATT, SNEGSKA (reference sequence). There are 14 residues in the CDR3. The CDR3 here is CSASKTGEDETQYF. The CDR3 DNA is TGCAGTGCTAGTAAGACAGGGGAGGATGAGACCCAGTACTTC.

V and J are TRBV7-2 and TRBJ1-3; D gene ambiguous. Trimming took 5 bases from V and 1 from J, leaving 15 bases between them. CDR1 SGHTA and CDR2 FQGNSA come from the germline V gene. The CDR3 sequence is 16 residues long. CDR3 amino acids: CASSPPPGWSGNTIYF. For the CDR3, the DNA is TGTGCCAGCAGCCCCCCCCCAGGATGGTCTGGAAACACCATATATTTT. Drawing the rest from reference TRBV7-2 and TRBJ1-3, the complete variable domain is GAGVSQSPSNKVTEKGKDVELRCDPISGHTALYWYRQSLGQGLEFLIYFQGNSAPDKSGLPSDRFSAERTGGSVSTLTIQRTQQEDSAVYLCASSPPPGWSGNTIYFGEGSWLTVV.

This chain connects TRBV28 to TRBJ2-2; possibly TRBD2 for D (7 bases). Germline-derived CDR1 and CDR2 are MDHEN and SYDVKM. CDR3 length: 14 residues. With 8 bases removed from V and 2 bases from J, the gap between germline ends came to 12 bases. The CDR3 sequence is CASVRGANTGELFF. The CDR3 bases are TGTGCCAGCGTTCGGGGGGCTAACACCGGGGAGCTGTTTTTT. Full variable domain (outside the CDR3, taken from reference TRBV28 and TRBJ2-2): DVKVTQSSRYLVKRTGEKVFLECVQDMDHENMFWYRQDPGLGLRLIYFSYDVKMKEKGDIPEGYSVSREKKERFSLILESASTNQTSMYLCASVRGANTGELFFGEGSRLTVL.

A few counts support this clone. The J gene is TRBJ1-1, the V gene TRBV28; possible D gene TRBD1, 6 bases. The CDR3 is made up of 16 amino acids. Germline V CDR1 and CDR2: MDHEN, SYDVKM. Trimming pared 6 bases from V and 2 bases from J, leaving 19 bases between. CDR3 loop: CASSPGGGEGNTEAFF. The CDR3 DNA reads TGTGCCAGCAGCCCCGGGGGGGGCGAAGGAAACACTGAAGCTTTCTTT. The variable domain in full, with the rest retrieved from reference TRBV28 and TRBJ1-1, is DVKVTQSSRYLVKRTGEKVFLECVQDMDHENMFWYRQDPGLGLRLIYFSYDVKMKEKGDIPEGYSVSREKKERFSLILESASTNQTSMYLCASSPGGGEGNTEAFFGQGTRLTVV.

The chain carries TRBV11-3 and TRBJ2-5; D remains unclear. The CDR3 has 13 residues. V dropped 5 bases and J dropped 5 bases, with 12 bases sitting between them. Germline CDR1 SGHNT, CDR2 YENEEA. The CDR3 sequence: CASSPTPSETQYF. The CDR3 DNA reads as TGTGCCAGCAGCCCAACGCCTTCGGAGACCCAGTACTTC.

The V gene is TRBV19, the J gene TRBJ1-4; D remains ambiguous. The germline CDR1 and CDR2 sequences are LNHDA and SQIVND (reference sequence). V dropped 5 bases and J dropped 6 bases, with 10 bases sitting between them. This CDR3 comprises 13 residues. CDR3 nucleotides: TGTGCCAGTAGTCTTCGGGCTGATGAAAAACTGTTTTTT. As protein: CASSLRADEKLFF.

The chain is built from TRBV27 and TRBJ2-5; 11 bases agree with TRBD2. Germline V gives CDR1 MNHEY, CDR2 SMNVEV (reference sequence). Trimming took 4 bases from V and 5 from J; bases not matched to a gene: 12. This CDR3 has 17 residues. CDR3 sequence reads: CASSSPGLAAAGETQYF. The CDR3 DNA reads TGTGCCAGCAGTTCCCCGGGACTAGCGGCCGCGGGTGAGACCCAGTACTTC.

J is TRBJ1-2 and V is TRBV28, with D perhaps TRBD1 (6 bases). Trimming pared 4 bases from V and 4 bases from J, leaving 10 bases between. Germline assignment: CDR1 MDHEN and CDR2 SYDVKM. The length of the CDR3 is 13 residues. This CDR3 is CASSSGQPYGYTF. In DNA, the CDR3 is TGTGCCAGCAGTTCCGGACAGCCCTATGGCTACACCTTC.

The V call is TRBV9, the J call TRBJ2-2, with D uncertain. CDR3 size: 14 residues. CDR1 is SGDLS, CDR2 YYNGEE, per germline. Trimming removed 0 bases at V and 7 bases at J, with 10 bases between. CDR3 nucleotides: TGTGCCAGCAGCGTAGGCAACTGGGACGGGGAGCTGTTTTTT. Its protein is CASSVGNWDGELFF.